This T cell receptor beta chain was obtained from a study of blood T cell repertoires in COVID-19. The germline gives CDR1 KGHDR, CDR2 SFDVKD. This CDR3 contains 11 residues. Deletions cut 8 bases from V and 5 bases from J, with 9 bases between. Repertoires were generated with immunoSEQ multiplex PCR, while TCRdb's copy carries only in-frame clones and drops some. The top ten hold 6% to 7% of the sample, which has fewer than 350,000 clones, roughly 85% seen once. The receptor was derived from a woman in her thirties or forties who had recovered from COVID-19. The genes are TRBV24-1 and TRBJ2-7; no definite D call. Sequencing was performed on PBMCs or T cells enriched from blood (not recorded which). CDR3 loop: CATNPLNEQYF. The CDR3 DNA follows: TGTGCCACCAACCCCCTAAACGAGCAGTACTTC.